This TCR beta chain was sequenced for a study of blood T cell repertoires in COVID-19. Using immunoSEQ multiplex PCR, the repertoire was profiled, and TCRdb retains in-frame clones only, with some absent. The sample shows approximately 350,000 clones, over 80% of them seen only once. CDR3 size: 15 residues. The V gene's germline CDR1 is SNHLY and CDR2 FYNNEI. In regard to this clone: Mismatch with germline at one junction end may stem from a read error.

The rearrangement links TRBV2 to TRBJ1-5; D is unclear. The TCR originated in a woman aged 50 to 60 who had recovered from COVID-19. The source material was PBMCs or T cells enriched from blood (not recorded which). The CDR3 reads CANSEEVVGNQPQHF. DNA for the CDR3: TGTGCCAACAGTGAGGAGGTTGTTGGCAATCAGCCCCAGCATTTT.